This T cell receptor (beta chain) appears in the sequencing data of a study of T-cell reconstitution after alpha-beta-depleted transplantation in children (dated by TCRdb to the mid-2010s). With regard to the full study: Using TCR repertoire profiling, the study quantitatively followed how T-cell immune reconstitution unfolded in children after TCRalphabeta/CD19-depleted allogeneic hematopoietic cell transplantation.

Note on this clonotype: Its antigen is still unknown. No much larger clone is present one base from it, and per-base qualities are unavailable.

The treatment or condition label of this sample denotes: allogeneic hematopoietic cell transplantation with graft depleted of TCRalphabeta T cells and CD19 B cells. The children who served as transplant recipients had been given grafts of TCRalphabeta/CD19-depleted allogeneic hematopoietic cells. Summary of the overall study and its limitations: Over the following months the frequencies of hyperexpanded clones went down, and after one year T-cell counts and TCRbeta diversity were mostly credited to newly produced T cells. The apparently early alphabetaT-cell count recovery about two months after transplant was reportedly dependent on only several hundred rapidly expanded clones derived from non-depleted graft cells. In some patients, high TCRbeta diversity at day 60 was attributed to recipient T cells and intrathymic progenitors that had survived conditioning.

Cut back by 4 bases and 2 bases, the V and J ends lie 14 bases apart. There are 15 amino acids in the CDR3, from cysteine to phenylalanine inclusive. The entry retains the CDR3 DNA only, 45 bases that are in frame from base 1. The method was PCR. Sequencing took place on an Illumina HiSeq 2500. TCR libraries were prepared with molecular barcoding, using unique molecular identifiers to normalize TCRbeta repertoire quantification. TCRdb handled the public reads itself, with Q25 trimming in fastp and clone calling in MiXCR, and kept productive beta chains. Each entry is one CDR3 protein sequence, shown with its most common DNA and genes. This sample has approximately 500,000 distinct CDR3 sequences in its table, and 20% to 30% of those were observed once. About 35% of the sample comes from the top ten.

The chain is made from TRBV12-3 or TRBV12-4 and TRBJ2-5, and TRBD1 may be the D gene, going by 6 matching bases. Source: PBMCs, taken before TCRalphabeta/CD19-depleted stem cell transplant. The sequence was collected from a boy younger than two with Wiskott-Aldrich syndrome, due to receive a stem cell transplant. The CDR3 amino acid sequence is: CASSSGTGQQETQYF. The sequenced DNA: TGTGCCAGCAGTTCGGGAACAGGGCAGCAAGAGACCCAGTACTTC.